This T cell receptor beta chain was found in a study of cytomegalovirus exposure and HLA in healthy donors. It was with 60 Vbeta and 13 Jbeta primers that the PCR ran. Measured with immunoSEQ multiplex PCR; TCRdb has only the in-frame clones, and not every one. The sample has approximately 200,000 clones, about 80% seen once; the top ten hold 15%. Notes on the study in general: A missense DCLRE1C variant was associated with V- and J-gene trimming of TCR beta chains in a later analysis, and an independent cohort replicated the association. Confirmation in vitro established that a few CMV-associated chains were specific for CMV antigens.

CDR3 length: 12 residues. Germline-derived CDR1 and CDR2 are SEHNR and FQNEAQ (reference sequence). Concerning this clone: What it recognizes is unknown. At one boundary the junction diverges from the germline segment, which might be a read error.

The sequencing sample was made of PBMCs. The V call is TRBV7-9, the J call TRBJ2-1, with 10 bases identical to TRBD2. This receptor was obtained from a man aged 35 to 55 in good health and CMV-seronegative. The CDR3 DNA is TGTTCCAGCAGCAACGGACTAGCGGAACAGTTCTTC. It encodes CSSSNGLAEQFF.